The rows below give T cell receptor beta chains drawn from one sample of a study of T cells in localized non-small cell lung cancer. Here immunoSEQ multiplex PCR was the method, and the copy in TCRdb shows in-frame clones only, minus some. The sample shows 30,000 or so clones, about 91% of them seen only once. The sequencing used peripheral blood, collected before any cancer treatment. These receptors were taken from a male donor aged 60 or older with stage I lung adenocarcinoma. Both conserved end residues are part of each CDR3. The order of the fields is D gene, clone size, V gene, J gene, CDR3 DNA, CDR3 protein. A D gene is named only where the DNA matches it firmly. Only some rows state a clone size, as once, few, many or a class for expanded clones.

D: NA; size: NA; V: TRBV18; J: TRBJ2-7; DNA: TGTGCCAGCTCACCACCGAGCTCCTACGAGCAGTACTTC; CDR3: CASSPPSSYEQYF
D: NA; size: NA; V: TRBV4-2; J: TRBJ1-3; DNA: TGTGCCAGCAGCCAAGATTACAGGGCTGGAAACACCATATATTTT; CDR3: CASSQDYRAGNTIYF
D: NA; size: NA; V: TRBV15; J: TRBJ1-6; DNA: TGTGCCACGCAGGCAGGGGACACCTATAATTCACCCCTCCACTTT; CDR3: CATQAGDTYNSPLHF
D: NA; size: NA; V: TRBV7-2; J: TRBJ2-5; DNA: TGTGCCAGCAGCTTAGGGGGAGGTAGAGGAGAGACCCAGTACTTC; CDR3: CASSLGGGRGETQYF
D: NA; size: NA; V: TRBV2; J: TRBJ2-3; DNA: TGTGCCAGCAGGGGGTGGACAGATACGCAGTATTTT; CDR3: CASRGWTDTQYF
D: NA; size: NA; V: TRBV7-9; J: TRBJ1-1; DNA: TGTGCCGGACTCGGGCAGACGAACACTGAAGCTTTCTTT; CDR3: CAGLGQTNTEAFF
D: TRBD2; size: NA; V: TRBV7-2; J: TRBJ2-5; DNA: TGTGCCAGCAGCGGAACCCGACTAGCGGGGGGCCGGTACCAAGAGACCCAGTACTTC; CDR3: CASSGTRLAGGRYQETQYF
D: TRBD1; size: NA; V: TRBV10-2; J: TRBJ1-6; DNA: TGCGCCAGCAGTGATACAGGGGGGATCAGCTCCTATAATTCACCCCTCCACTTT; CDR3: CASSDTGGISSYNSPLHF
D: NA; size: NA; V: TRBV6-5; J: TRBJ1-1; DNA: TGTGCCAGATCTCGGGGAAGGGGAGGGACTGAAGCTTTCTTT; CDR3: CARSRGRGGTEAFF
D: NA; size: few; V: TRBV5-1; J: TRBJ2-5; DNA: TGCGCCAGCAGCCTGACTCTCCCTTACCAAGAGACCCAGTACTTC; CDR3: CASSLTLPYQETQYF
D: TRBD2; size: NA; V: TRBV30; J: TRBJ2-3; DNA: TGTGCCTGGTCGGGGCTAGCGGGGGGCGAAGATACGCAGTATTTT; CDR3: CAWSGLAGGEDTQYF
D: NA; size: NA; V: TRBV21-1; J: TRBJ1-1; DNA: TGTGCCAGCAGCAAATTTTACGAAGCTTTCTTT; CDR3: CASSKFYEAFF
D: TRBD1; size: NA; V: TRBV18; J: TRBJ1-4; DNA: TGTGCCAGCTCAGCCGGGACAGGGAATGAAAAACTGTTTTTT; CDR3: CASSAGTGNEKLFF
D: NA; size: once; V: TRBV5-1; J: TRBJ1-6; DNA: TGCGCCAGCAGCATAAATGGGGATTCACCCCTCCACTTT; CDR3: CASSINGDSPLHF
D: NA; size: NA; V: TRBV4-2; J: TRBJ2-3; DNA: TGTGCCAGCAGCCAAGATTCGGCGGGTGCCGATACGCAGTATTTT; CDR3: CASSQDSAGADTQYF
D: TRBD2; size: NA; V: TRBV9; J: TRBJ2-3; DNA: TGTGCCAGCAGCTCTGGACTAGCCACAGATACGCAGTATTTT; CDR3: CASSSGLATDTQYF
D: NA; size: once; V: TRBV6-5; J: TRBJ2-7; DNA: TGTGCCAGCAGTCCCCGGGACAGCGGGCTATACGAGCAGTACTTC; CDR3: CASSPRDSGLYEQYF
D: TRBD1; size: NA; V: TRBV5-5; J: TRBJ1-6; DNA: TGTGCCAGCAGCTTGAGGCCCGACAGGGATAATTCACCCCTCCACTTT; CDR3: CASSLRPDRDNSPLHF
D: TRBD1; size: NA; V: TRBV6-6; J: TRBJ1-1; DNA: TGTGCCAGCAGTTACGGGACAGGGCGGGGGGACACTGAAGCTTTCTTT; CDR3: CASSYGTGRGDTEAFF
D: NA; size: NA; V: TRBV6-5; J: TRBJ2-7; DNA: TGTGCCAGCAGGCCATACGATGGCTATGGGCAGTACTTC; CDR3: CASRPYDGYGQYF
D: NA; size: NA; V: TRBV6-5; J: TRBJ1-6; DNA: TGTGCCAGCAGTGTAGGAGGGCGGAATTCACCCCTCCACTTT; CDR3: CASSVGGRNSPLHF
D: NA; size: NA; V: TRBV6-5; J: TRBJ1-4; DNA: TGTGCCAGCAGTTCGGGGTTATATGAAAAACTGTTTTTT; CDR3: CASSSGLYEKLFF
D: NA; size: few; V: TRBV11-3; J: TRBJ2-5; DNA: TGTGCCAGCAGCTTGGGATCCGAGGAGACCCAGTACTTC; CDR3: CASSLGSEETQYF
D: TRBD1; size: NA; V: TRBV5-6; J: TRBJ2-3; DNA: TGTGCCAGCAGCTTCAGGACTGGACAGGGGGCGTCAGATACGCAGTATTTT; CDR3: CASSFRTGQGASDTQYF
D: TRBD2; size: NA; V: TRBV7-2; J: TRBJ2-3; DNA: TGTGCCAGCAGCTTGAGCGGGGGGGCTTCTAGCACAGATACGCAGTATTTT; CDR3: CASSLSGGASSTDTQYF
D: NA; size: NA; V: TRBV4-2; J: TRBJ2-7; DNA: TGTGCCAGCAGCCAGGCAACCGGGACATCGACAGGCGAGCAGTACTTC; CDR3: CASSQATGTSTGEQYF
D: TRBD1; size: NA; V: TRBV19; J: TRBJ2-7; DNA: TGTGCCAGTAGTAGAACCCACAGGGGCGAGCAGTACTTC; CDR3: CASSRTHRGEQYF
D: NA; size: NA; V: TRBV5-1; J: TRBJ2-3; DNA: TGCGCCAGCAGCGTGACAGGGCCGGGGGCGCAGTATTTT; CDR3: CASSVTGPGAQYF
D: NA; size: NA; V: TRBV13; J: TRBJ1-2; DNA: TGTGCCAGCAGCTTAGCTGGGATCGGTGGCTACACCTTC; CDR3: CASSLAGIGGYTF
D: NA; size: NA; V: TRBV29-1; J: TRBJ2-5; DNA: TGCAGCGTCCGCCCACAGGGGGGGGAGACCCAGTACTTC; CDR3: CSVRPQGGETQYF
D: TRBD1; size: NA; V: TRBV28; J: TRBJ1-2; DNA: TGTGCCAGCAGTTTCCTATCCCCGCGGGACAGGGGTAACTATGGCTACACCTTC; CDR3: CASSFLSPRDRGNYGYTF
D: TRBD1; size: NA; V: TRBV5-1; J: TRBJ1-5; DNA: TGCGCCAGCAGCTTGACAGGGGGAGGATACAATCAGCCCCAGCATTTT; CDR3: CASSLTGGGYNQPQHF
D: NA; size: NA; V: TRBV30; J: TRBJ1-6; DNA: TGTGCCTGGAGTGTACCCGGGCAGGCGAATAATTCACCCCTCCACTTT; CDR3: CAWSVPGQANNSPLHF
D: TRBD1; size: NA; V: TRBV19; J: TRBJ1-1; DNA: TGTGCCTCACACTGGGGACAGATGAACACTGAAGCTTTCTTT; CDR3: CASHWGQMNTEAFF
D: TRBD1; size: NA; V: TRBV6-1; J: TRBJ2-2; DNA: TGTGCCAGCATTGCCGGGACAGGGGACACCGGGGAGCTGTTTTTT; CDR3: CASIAGTGDTGELFF
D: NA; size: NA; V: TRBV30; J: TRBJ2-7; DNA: TGTGCCTGGAGTCCGACCAGCTACGAGCAGTACTTC; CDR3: CAWSPTSYEQYF
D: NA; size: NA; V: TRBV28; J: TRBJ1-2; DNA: TGTGCCGGACGGGGGGCGGCTAACTATGGCTACACCTTC; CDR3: CAGRGAANYGYTF
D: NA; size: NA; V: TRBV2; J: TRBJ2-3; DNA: TGTGCCAGCAGATATCCGGACTTGATGACTAGCACAGATACGCAGTATTTT; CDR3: CASRYPDLMTSTDTQYF
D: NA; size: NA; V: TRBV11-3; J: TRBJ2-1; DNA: TGTGCCAGCAGAGGGGGGAATGAGCAGTTCTTC; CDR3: CASRGGNEQFF
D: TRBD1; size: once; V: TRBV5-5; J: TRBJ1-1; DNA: TGTGCCAGCAGCTATACCGGGACAGGGGCAGGGACTGAAGCTTTCTTT; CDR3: CASSYTGTGAGTEAFF